One sample yielded the 8 T cell receptor beta chains listed below, sequenced in a study of T cells after yellow fever vaccination. TCRdb re-analysed the 5' RACE reads in MiXCR, keeping a single row per CDR3 protein. The profile covers 400,000 or so distinct CDR3 sequences, with under 7.5% appearing a single time and about 15% taken by the ten largest. The sequencing used PBMCs, collected 5 days after the yellow fever booster vaccination. The receptors shown here come from a man younger than 40 who received the YFV17D yellow fever vaccine.

This clonotype was seen only a few times. The chain joins TRBV20-1 to TRBJ2-7; 10 bases are shared with TRBD2. Germline V gives CDR1 DFQATT, CDR2 SNEGSKA (reference sequence). After removal of 1 base from V and 3 bases from J, the junction contained 3 bases not matched to a gene. CDR3 length equals 14 residues. The CDR3 nucleotides read TGCAGTGCTAGAGGTACTAGCGGGAACTACGAGCAGTACTTC. Its protein is CSARGTSGNYEQYF.

This clonotype was observed a handful of times. This chain joins TRBV27 and TRBJ2-1; D is ambiguous. The CDR3 has 12 residues. Germline loops: CDR1 MNHEY, CDR2 SMNVEV (reference sequence). The V gene lost 6 bases and the J gene lost 8 bases, with 11 bases spanning the gap. The CDR3 nucleotides read TGTGCCAGCAGGGGTTCGGCCGATGAGCAGTTCTTC. Translated, it gives CASRGSADEQFF.

V is TRBV12-3 or TRBV12-4 and J is TRBJ2-4; TRBD2 matches at 7 bases. J gave up 0 bases and V 8 bases, and 7 bases lay outside the gene matches. The CDR3 consists of 15 residues. The DNA of the CDR3 is TGTGCCAGCTCCCAGGGAGGGCAAGCCAAAAACATTCAGTACTTC. Protein sequence: CASSQGGQAKNIQYF.

This clonotype was detected many times. The V gene is TRBV29-1, the J gene TRBJ1-1; a weak D match, TRBD1 (5 bases). The V end lost 7 bases, the J end lost 8 bases, and 14 bases lay between the germline ends. Germline V gene data show CDR1 as SQVTM and CDR2 as ANQGSEA. There are 11 residues in the CDR3. The CDR3 sequence: CSGGWGGEAFF. The DNA of the CDR3 is TGCAGCGGGGGGTGGGGAGGGGAAGCTTTCTTT. Full variable domain (remainder filled in from reference TRBV29-1 and TRBJ1-1): SAVISQKPSRDICQRGTSLTIQCQVDSQVTMMFWYRQQPGQSLTLIATANQGSEATYESGFVIDKFPISRPNLTFSTLTVSNMSPEDSSIYLCSGGWGGEAFFGQGTRLTVV.

In this sample, this clonotype turned up a few times. The chain combines TRBV12-3 or TRBV12-4 with TRBJ2-7; no clear D. Between the trimmed V and J ends, which lost 2 bases and 4 bases, there was a span of 12 bases. The length of the CDR3 is 14 residues. In DNA, the CDR3 is TGTGCCAGCAGTTTAAGTTTTGGGAAGTACGAGCAGTACTTC. Protein: CASSLSFGKYEQYF.

The J gene is TRBJ2-5, the V gene TRBV24-1, with D maybe TRBD1 (6 bases). The CDR3 is made up of 12 amino acids. V was cut by 5 bases and J by 4 bases, with 7 bases left in between. Per germline, CDR1 KGHDR and CDR2 SFDVKD. CDR3 nucleotides: TGTGCCACCAGTGCAGGGGTAGAGACCCAGTACTTC. Amino acid sequence: CATSAGVETQYF.

This clonotype was observed at least ten times. The chain recombines TRBV20-1 with TRBJ2-1; TRBD2 agrees at 9 bases. V shed 4 bases and J 8 bases; nucleotides not matched to a gene: 6. CDR3 length equals 13 residues. Germline lookup yields CDR1 DFQATT and CDR2 SNEGSKA (reference sequence). The CDR3 sequence is CSAIAGAIYEQFF. Written as DNA, the CDR3 is TGCAGTGCTATAGCGGGAGCTATCTATGAGCAGTTCTTC.

At least ten counts were recorded for this clonotype. The chain uses TRBV7-2 and TRBJ2-1; weak D call: TRBD1 (5 bases). The CDR3 consists of 14 residues. The V gene lost 4 bases and the J gene lost 4 bases, with 11 bases spanning the gap. Germline V gene sequence: CDR1 SGHTA, CDR2 FQGNSA. CDR3 in DNA: TGTGCCAGCAGCTCTCCTTCAGGGTACAATGAGCAGTTCTTC. Residues: CASSSPSGYNEQFF.